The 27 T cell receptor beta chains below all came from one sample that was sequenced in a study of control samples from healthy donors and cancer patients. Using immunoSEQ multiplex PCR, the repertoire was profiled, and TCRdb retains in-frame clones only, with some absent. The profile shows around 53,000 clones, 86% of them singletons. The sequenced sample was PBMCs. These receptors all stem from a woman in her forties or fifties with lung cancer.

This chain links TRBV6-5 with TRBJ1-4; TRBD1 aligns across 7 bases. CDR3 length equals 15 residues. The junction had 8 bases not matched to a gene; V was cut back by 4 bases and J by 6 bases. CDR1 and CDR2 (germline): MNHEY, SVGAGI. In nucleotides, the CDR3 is TGTGCCAGCAGTTTAAACTGGGACAGAGATGAAAAACTGTTTTTT. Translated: CASSLNWDRDEKLFF.

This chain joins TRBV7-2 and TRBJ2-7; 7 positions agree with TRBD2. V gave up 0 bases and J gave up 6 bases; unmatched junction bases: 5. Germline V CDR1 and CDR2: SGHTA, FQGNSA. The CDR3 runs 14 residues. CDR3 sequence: CASSLAPAGTEQYF. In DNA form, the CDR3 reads TGTGCCAGCAGCTTAGCGCCAGCGGGGACCGAGCAGTACTTC.

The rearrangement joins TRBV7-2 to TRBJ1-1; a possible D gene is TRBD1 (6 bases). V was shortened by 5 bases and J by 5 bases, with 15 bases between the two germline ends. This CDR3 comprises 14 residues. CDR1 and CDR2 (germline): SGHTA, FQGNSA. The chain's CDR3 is CASSRLQRGTEAFF. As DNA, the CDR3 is TGTGCCAGCAGCCGCCTCCAGAGGGGGACTGAAGCTTTCTTT.

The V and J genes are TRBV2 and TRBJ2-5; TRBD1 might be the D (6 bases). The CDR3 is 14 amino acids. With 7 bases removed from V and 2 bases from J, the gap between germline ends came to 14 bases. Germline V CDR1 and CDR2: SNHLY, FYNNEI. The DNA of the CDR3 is TGTGCCAGCATCCCCCGGGACACACAAGAGACCCAGTACTTC. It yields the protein CASIPRDTQETQYF. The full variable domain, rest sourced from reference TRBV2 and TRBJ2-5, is EPEVTQTPSHQVTQMGQEVILRCVPISNHLYFYWYRQILGQKVEFLVSFYNNEISEKSEIFDDQFSVERPDGSNFTLKIRSTKLEDSAMYFCASIPRDTQETQYFGPGTRLLVL.

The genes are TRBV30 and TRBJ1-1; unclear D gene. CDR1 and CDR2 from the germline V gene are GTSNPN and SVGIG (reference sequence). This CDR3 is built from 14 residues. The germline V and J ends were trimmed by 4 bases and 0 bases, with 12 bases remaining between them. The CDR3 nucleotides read TGTGCCTGGAATCGACGGTTCATGAACACTGAAGCTTTCTTT. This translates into CAWNRRFMNTEAFF.

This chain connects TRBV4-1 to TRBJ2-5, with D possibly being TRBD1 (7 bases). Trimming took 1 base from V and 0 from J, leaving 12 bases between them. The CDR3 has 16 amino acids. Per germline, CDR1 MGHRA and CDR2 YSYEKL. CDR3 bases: TGCGCCAGCAGCCAAGGGAGGGGGACAGACCAAGAGACCCAGTACTTC. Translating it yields CASSQGRGTDQETQYF.

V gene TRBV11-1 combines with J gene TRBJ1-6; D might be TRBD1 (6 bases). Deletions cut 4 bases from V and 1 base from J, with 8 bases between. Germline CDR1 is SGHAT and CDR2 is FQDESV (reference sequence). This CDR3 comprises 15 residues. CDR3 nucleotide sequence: TGTGCCAGCAGCTCCGGACAGTCCTATAATTCACCCCTCCACTTT. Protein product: CASSSGQSYNSPLHF.

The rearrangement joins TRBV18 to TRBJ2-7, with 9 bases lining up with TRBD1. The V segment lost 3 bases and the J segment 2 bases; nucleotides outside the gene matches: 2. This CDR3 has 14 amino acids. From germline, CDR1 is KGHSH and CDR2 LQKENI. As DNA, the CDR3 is TGTGCCAGCTCACCCGGACAGGGGACCTACGAGCAGTACTTC. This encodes CASSPGQGTYEQYF.

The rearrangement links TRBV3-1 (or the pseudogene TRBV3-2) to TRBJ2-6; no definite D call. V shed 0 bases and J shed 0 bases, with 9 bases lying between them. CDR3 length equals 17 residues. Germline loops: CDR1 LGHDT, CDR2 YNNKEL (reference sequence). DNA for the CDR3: TGTGCCAGCAGCCAAGAAGCCCTGAACTCTGGGGCCAACGTCCTGACTTTC. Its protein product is CASSQEALNSGANVLTF.

The DNA of the CDR3 is TGTGCCAGCAACCTCAGGGGGCAAGGAAACACCATATATTTT. Encoded protein: CASNLRGQGNTIYF. V and J are TRBV6-5 and TRBJ1-3; 8 bases are shared with TRBD1. Trimming took 7 bases from V and 4 from J; bases not matched to a gene: 6. CDR1 and CDR2 from the germline V gene are MNHEY and SVGAGI. This CDR3 has 14 amino acids.

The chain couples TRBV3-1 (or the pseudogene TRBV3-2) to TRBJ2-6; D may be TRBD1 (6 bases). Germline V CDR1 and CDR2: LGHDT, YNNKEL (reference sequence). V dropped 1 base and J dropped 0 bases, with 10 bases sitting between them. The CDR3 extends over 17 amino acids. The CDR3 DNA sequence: TGTGCCAGCAGCCAAGGAATACAGGGCTCTGGGGCCAACGTCCTGACTTTC. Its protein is CASSQGIQGSGANVLTF.

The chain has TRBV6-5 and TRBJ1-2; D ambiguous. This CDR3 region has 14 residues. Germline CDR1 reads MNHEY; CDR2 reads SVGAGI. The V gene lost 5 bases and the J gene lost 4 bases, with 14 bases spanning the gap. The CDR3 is CASSTPRTAYGYTF. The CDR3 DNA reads TGTGCCAGCAGTACGCCTCGGACGGCCTATGGCTACACCTTC.

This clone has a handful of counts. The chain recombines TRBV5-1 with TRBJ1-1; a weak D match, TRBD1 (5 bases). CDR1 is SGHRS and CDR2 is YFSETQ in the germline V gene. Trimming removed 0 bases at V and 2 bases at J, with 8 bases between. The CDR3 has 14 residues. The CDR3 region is CASSLDGHNTEAFF. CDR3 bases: TGCGCCAGCAGCTTGGACGGACATAACACTGAAGCTTTCTTT.

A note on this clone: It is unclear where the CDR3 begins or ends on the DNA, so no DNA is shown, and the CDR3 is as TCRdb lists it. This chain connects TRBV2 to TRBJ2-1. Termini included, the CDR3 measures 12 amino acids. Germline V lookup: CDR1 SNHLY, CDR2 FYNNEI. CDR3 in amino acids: CASRYFGNEQFF.

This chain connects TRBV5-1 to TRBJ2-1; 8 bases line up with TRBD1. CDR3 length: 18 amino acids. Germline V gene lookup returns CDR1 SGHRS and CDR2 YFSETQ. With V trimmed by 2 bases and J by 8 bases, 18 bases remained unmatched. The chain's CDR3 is CASSLRRIGGQEFHEQFF. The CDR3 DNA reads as TGCGCCAGCAGCTTAAGAAGGATAGGGGGACAGGAATTCCATGAGCAGTTCTTC. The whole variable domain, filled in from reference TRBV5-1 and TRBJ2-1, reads KAGVTQTPRYLIKTRGQQVTLSCSPISGHRSVSWYQQTPGQGLQFLFEYFSETQRNKGNFPGRFSGRQFSNSRSEMNVSTLELGDSALYLCASSLRRIGGQEFHEQFFGPGTRLTVL.

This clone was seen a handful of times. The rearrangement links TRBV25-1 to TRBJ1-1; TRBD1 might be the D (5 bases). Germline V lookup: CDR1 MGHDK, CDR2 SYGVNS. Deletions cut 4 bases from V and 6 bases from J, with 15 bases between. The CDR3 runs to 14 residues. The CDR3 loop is CASSAGPSVSEAFF. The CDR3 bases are TGTGCCAGCAGTGCAGGGCCGAGTGTCTCTGAAGCTTTCTTT. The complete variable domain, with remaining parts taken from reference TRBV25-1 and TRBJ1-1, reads EADIYQTPRYLVIGTGKKITLECSQTMGHDKMYWYQQDPGMELHLIHYSYGVNSTEKGDLSSESTVSRIRTEHFPLTLESARPSHTSQYLCASSAGPSVSEAFFGQGTRLTVV.

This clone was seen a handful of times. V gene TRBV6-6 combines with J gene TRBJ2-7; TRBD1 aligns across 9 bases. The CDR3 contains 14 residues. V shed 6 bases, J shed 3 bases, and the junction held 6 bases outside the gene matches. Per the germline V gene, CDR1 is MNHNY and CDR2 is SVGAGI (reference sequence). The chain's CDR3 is CASSLPGQGYEQYF. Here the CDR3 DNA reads TGTGCCAGCAGCCTTCCGGGACAGGGCTACGAGCAGTACTTC.

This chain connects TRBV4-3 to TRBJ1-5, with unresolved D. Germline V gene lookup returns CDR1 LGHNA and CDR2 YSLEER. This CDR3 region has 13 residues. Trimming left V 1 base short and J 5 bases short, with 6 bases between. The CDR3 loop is CASSQVQDQPQHF. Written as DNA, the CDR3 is TGCGCCAGCAGCCAAGTTCAAGATCAGCCCCAGCATTTT.

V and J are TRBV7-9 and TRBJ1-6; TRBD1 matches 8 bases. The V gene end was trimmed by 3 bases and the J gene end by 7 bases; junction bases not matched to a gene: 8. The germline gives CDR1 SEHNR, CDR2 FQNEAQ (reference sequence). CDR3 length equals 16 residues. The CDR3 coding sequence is TGTGCCAGCAGCTTTGGACCCGGACAGGGAAATTCACCCCTCCACTTT. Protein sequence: CASSFGPGQGNSPLHF.

The CDR3 spells CASSIIGRDEKLFF. Here the CDR3 DNA reads TGTGCCAGTAGTATAATAGGGAGGGATGAAAAACTGTTTTTT. This sequence joins TRBV19 and TRBJ1-4; D not certain. The germline V gene encodes CDR1 LNHDA and CDR2 SQIVND (reference sequence). The length of the CDR3 is 14 residues. The V gene lost 2 bases and the J gene lost 6 bases, with 10 bases spanning the gap.

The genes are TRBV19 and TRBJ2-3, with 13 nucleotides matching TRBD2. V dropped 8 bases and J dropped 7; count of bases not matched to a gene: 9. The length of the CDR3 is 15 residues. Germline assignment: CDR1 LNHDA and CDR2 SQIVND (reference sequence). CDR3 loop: CASGDGTSGVNTQYF. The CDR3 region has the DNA TGTGCCAGTGGAGATGGGACTAGCGGGGTTAATACGCAGTATTTT. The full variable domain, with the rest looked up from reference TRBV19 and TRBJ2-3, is DGGITQSPKYLFRKEGQNVTLSCEQNLNHDAMYWYRQDPGQGLRLIYYSQIVNDFQKGDIAEGYSVSREKKESFPLTVTSAQKNPTAFYLCASGDGTSGVNTQYFGPGTRLTVL.

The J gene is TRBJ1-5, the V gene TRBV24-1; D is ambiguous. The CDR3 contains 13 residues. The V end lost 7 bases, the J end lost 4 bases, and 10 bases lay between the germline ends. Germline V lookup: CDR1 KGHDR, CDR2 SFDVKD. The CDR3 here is CATSLGGNQPQHF. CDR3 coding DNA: TGTGCCACCAGCCTCGGAGGGAATCAGCCCCAGCATTTT.

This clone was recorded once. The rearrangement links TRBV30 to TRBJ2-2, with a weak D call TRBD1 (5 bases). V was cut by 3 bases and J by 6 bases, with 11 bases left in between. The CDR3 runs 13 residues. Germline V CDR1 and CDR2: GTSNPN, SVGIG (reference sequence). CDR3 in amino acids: CAWSAAGPGELFF. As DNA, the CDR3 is TGTGCCTGGAGCGCGGCAGGGCCCGGGGAGCTGTTTTTT.

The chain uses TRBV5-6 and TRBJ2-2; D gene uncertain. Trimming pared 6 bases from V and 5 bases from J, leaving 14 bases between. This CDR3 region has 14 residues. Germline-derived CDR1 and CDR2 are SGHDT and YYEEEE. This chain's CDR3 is CASTSIDRTGELFF. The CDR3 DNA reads TGTGCCAGCACCTCTATAGATAGAACCGGGGAGCTGTTTTTT.

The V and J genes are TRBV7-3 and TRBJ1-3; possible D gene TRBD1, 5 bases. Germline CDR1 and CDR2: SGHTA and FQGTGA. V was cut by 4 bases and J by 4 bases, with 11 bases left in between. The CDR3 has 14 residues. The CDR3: CASSSGLDGNTIYF. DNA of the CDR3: TGTGCCAGCAGCTCGGGGCTCGACGGAAACACCATATATTTT.

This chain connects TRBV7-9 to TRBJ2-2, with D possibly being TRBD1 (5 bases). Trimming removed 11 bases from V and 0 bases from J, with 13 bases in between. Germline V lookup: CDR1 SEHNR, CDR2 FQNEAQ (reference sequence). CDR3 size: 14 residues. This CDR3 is CASKGLTNTGELFF. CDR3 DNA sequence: TGTGCCTCAAAGGGGCTGACGAACACCGGGGAGCTGTTTTTT.

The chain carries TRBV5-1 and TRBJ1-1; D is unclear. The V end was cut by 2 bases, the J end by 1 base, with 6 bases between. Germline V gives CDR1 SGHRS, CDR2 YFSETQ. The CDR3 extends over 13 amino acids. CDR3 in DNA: TGCGCCAGCAGCTTCGAGGAGAACACTGAAGCTTTCTTT. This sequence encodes CASSFEENTEAFF.